A selection of T cell receptor beta chains follows, all from one sample in a study of blood T cell repertoires in COVID-19. Clones were read by immunoSEQ multiplex PCR, and TCRdb kept only the in-frame ones, dropping some. The data show about 110,000 clones, 70% to 75% seen once. Sample: peripheral blood. The receptors here all came from a human donor with acute or convalescent COVID-19. The donor label of this sample is uncertain. Both conserved end residues are part of each CDR3. D genes are given only for firm matches. Size tells how often a clone was seen (once, few, many) or the class of an expanded clone, and some rows leave it out.

D	V	J	size	length	DNA	CDR3
.	TRBV5-1	TRBJ1-1	.	13	TGCGCCAGCAGCTTGGCGGGGGGTTCTGAAGCTTTCTTT	CASSLAGGSEAFF
.	TRBV2	TRBJ1-5	.	14	TGTGCCAGCAGTGTCCAACAGGGTCCTCAGCCCCAGCATTTT	CASSVQQGPQPQHF
.	TRBV6-6	TRBJ1-5	.	17	TGTGCCAGCAGTCCCGACAGAAAACTCTATAGCAATCAGCCCCAGCATTTT	CASSPDRKLYSNQPQHF
.	TRBV5-5	TRBJ2-3	.	14	TGTGCCAGCAGCCCCGGGACTGGCACAGATACGCAGTATTTT	CASSPGTGTDTQYF
TRBD1	TRBV2	TRBJ1-4	.	17	TGTGCCAGCATCGATCGGGACAGGTTGTCAACTAATGAAAAACTGTTTTTT	CASIDRDRLSTNEKLFF
TRBD2	TRBV7-6	TRBJ2-1	.	15	TGTGCCAGCAGCTTAGCGTGGACTAGCGGCAATGAGCAGTTCTTC	CASSLAWTSGNEQFF
TRBD1	TRBV5-4	TRBJ1-6	.	15	TGTGCCAGCAGCTTGGCCGGACAGGGGGGTTCACCCCTCCACTTT	CASSLAGQGGSPLHF
.	TRBV24-1	TRBJ1-2	.	13	TGTGCCACCAGTGATCGGCCCGCCGGGGGCTACACCTTC	CATSDRPAGGYTF
TRBD1	TRBV19	TRBJ2-1	.	17	TGTGCCAGTAGTGTTCCCGCCGGGGACAGGAATTACAATGAGCAGTTCTTC	CASSVPAGDRNYNEQFF
TRBD1	TRBV11-2	TRBJ2-7	.	14	TGTGCCAGCAGCTTTGACAGGGTCGCTGGCGAGCAGTACTTC	CASSFDRVAGEQYF
TRBD1	TRBV6-5	TRBJ1-1	.	15	TGTGCCAGCAGCTTCAGGGGGCCCCGTGGCACTGAAGCTTTCTTT	CASSFRGPRGTEAFF
.	TRBV2	TRBJ2-3	.	14	TGTGCCAGCAGTGAAAGGAGGGGATTGGATACGCAGTATTTT	CASSERRGLDTQYF
.	TRBV11-1	TRBJ1-2	.	15	TGTGCCAGCAGCCCCCGGACAGCCTCCCCTTATGGCTACACCTTC	CASSPRTASPYGYTF
.	TRBV6-4	TRBJ2-3	.	13	TGTGCCAGCTCGCCAGCGGCGACAGATACGCAGTATTTT	CASSPAATDTQYF
.	TRBV5-5	TRBJ1-5	many	14	TGTGCCAGCAGCTTGGCCGGACACTATCAGCCCCAGCATTTT	CASSLAGHYQPQHF
TRBD1	TRBV12-5	TRBJ1-5	.	15	TGTGCTAGTGGTTTGGGAACAGGGGTCAATCAGCCCCAGCATTTT	CASGLGTGVNQPQHF
TRBD1	TRBV13	TRBJ2-6	.	19	TGTGCCAGCAGCTCAACAGGGAGACAGGGGTTTTCCGGGGCCAACGTCCTGACTTTC	CASSSTGRQGFSGANVLTF
.	TRBV12-3/TRBV12-4	TRBJ2-4	few	13	TGTGCCAGCAGTTTGGGCAGCGGAAACATTCAGTACTTC	CASSLGSGNIQYF
TRBD2	TRBV6-5	TRBJ2-1	.	15	TGTGCCAGCAGAGTTGGGCGGGGGGATAGGAATGAGCAGTTCTTC	CASRVGRGDRNEQFF
TRBD1	TRBV5-1	TRBJ2-2	.	14	TGCGCCAGCAGCTATGACAGGGGGCTCGGGGAGCTGTTTTTT	CASSYDRGLGELFF
.	TRBV21-1	TRBJ1-2	.	16	TGTGCCAGCAGCAAAGTAGCAAACAGGGGGCGGGATGGCTACACCTTC	CASSKVANRGRDGYTF
.	TRBV24-1	TRBJ1-5	.	18	TGTGCCACCAGTGATTCCTTCCAGGGATCTAGTAGCAATCAGCCCCAGCATTTT	CATSDSFQGSSSNQPQHF
TRBD1	TRBV3-1/TRBV3-2	TRBJ1-2	.	15	TGTGCCAGCAGCCAAGATGGGACAGCATTCTATGGCTACACCTTC	CASSQDGTAFYGYTF
.	TRBV18	TRBJ1-1	.	15	TGTGCCAGCTCCCGGAGGGTGATGGGAGACACTGAAGCTTTCTTT	CASSRRVMGDTEAFF
.	TRBV27	TRBJ1-1	many	15	TGTGCCAGCGCTCCCCTCCGCCCGGGAGGCACTGAAGCTTTCTTT	CASAPLRPGGTEAFF
.	TRBV5-1	TRBJ2-2	.	16	TGCGCCAGCAGCCTCCACGGGGATAGGGTACGCGGGGAGCTGTTTTTT	CASSLHGDRVRGELFF
.	TRBV5-5	TRBJ2-1	.	16	TGTGCCAGCAGCCGGGGGTTTTTCGGCTCCTACAATGAGCAGTTCTTC	CASSRGFFGSYNEQFF